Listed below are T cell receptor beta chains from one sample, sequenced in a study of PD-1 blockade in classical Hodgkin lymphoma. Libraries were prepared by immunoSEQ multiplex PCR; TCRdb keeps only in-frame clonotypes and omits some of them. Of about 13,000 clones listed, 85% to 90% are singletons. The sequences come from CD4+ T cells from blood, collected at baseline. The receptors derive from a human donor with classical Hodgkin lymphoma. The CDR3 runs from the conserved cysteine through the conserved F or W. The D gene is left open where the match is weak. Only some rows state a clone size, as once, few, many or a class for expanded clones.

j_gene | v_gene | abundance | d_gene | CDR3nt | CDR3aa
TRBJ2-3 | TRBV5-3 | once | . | TGTGCCAGAAGCACCTCTTTTGGGAATACGCAGTATTTT | CARSTSFGNTQYF
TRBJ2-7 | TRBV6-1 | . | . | TGTGCCAGCAGTATCCGGGACGGAATCTACGAGCAGTACTTC | CASSIRDGIYEQYF
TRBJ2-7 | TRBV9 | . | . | TGTGCCAGCCACGCCCAAGGGAGCGGCCTACCGATTGGGTGCGAGCAGTACTTC | CASHAQGSGLPIGCEQYF
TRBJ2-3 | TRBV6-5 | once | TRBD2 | TGTGCCAGCAGTTACGTCGGACGCGGGGGAGATACGCAGTATTTT | CASSYVGRGGDTQYF
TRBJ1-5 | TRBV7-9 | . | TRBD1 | TGTGCCAGCAGCTTAGGGACAGGGAACAATCAGCCCCAGCATTTT | CASSLGTGNNQPQHF
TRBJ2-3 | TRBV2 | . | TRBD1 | TGTGCCACCGCCTCCGGGACAGGGGGCAACACAGATACGCAGTATTTT | CATASGTGGNTDTQYF
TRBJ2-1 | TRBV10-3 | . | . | TGTGCCATCAGTGAGTCGGGCACCCGCTCCTACAATGAGCAGTTCTTC | CAISESGTRSYNEQFF
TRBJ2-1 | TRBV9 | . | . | TGTGCCAGCAGCGCTCTCACAGGGACCTACAATGAGCAGTTCTTC | CASSALTGTYNEQFF
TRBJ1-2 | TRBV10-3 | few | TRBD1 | TGTGCCATCAATCAAGGGACAGGCAATGGCGGCTACACCTTC | CAINQGTGNGGYTF
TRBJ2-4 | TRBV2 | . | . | TGTGCCAGCAGTTCTTACGCGGGGCTGGGCAAAAACATTCAGTACTTC | CASSSYAGLGKNIQYF
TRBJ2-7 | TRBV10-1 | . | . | TGCGCCAGCACCTCGACACCGAAACGGCGGTCCGAGCAGTACTTC | CASTSTPKRRSEQYF
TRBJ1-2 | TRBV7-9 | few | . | TGTGCCAGCAGCTTAAGCAGGGAATCTCCCTATGGCTACACCTTC | CASSLSRESPYGYTF
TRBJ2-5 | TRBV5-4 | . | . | TGTGCCAGCAGCTTGAATGGGGAGACCCAGTACTTC | CASSLNGETQYF
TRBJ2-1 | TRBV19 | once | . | TGTGCCAGTAGTACCGCCCCCGGGACAAACTACAATGAGCAGTTCTTC | CASSTAPGTNYNEQFF
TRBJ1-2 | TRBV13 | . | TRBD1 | TGTGCCAGCAGCTTACCGGGACAGGGGTTTTGGGGCTACACCTTC | CASSLPGQGFWGYTF
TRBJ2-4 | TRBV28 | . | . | TGTGCCAGCAGCCTCCCGGGGACCCTAGCCAAAAACATTCAGTACTTC | CASSLPGTLAKNIQYF
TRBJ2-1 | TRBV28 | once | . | TGTGCCAGCAGTCCTCTAGCGTCGGGGCTAAGTATCTACAATGAGCAGTTCTTC | CASSPLASGLSIYNEQFF
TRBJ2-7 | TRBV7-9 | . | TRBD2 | TGTGCCAGCAGCAACACGGGACTAGCGGGGACCTACGAGCAGTACTTC | CASSNTGLAGTYEQYF
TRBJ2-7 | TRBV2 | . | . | TGTGCCAGCATGGAGGGATCGGGCTACGAGCAGTACTTC | CASMEGSGYEQYF
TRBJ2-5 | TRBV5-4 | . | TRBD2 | TGTGCCAGCAGCGGAACTAGCGAATATCAAGAGACCCAGTACTTC | CASSGTSEYQETQYF
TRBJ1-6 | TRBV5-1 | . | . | TGCGCCAGCAGCTTGGACACAGGGTCCAATTCACCCCTCCACTTT | CASSLDTGSNSPLHF
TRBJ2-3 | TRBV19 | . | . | TGTGCCAGTAGCCTGGCAGCGGGTCTCACAGATACGCAGTATTTT | CASSLAAGLTDTQYF